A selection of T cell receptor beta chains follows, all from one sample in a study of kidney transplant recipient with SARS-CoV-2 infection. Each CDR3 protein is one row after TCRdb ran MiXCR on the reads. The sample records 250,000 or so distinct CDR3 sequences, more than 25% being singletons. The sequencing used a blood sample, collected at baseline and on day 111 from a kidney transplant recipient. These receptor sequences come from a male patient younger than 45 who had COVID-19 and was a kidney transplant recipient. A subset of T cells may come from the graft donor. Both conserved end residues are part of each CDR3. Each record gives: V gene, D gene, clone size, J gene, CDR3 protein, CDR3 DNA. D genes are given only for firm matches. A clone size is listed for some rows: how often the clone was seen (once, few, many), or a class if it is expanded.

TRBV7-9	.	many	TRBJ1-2	CASSRSGYHGKTYGYTF	TGTGCCAGCAGCCGCAGCGGATACCATGGAAAGACCTATGGCTACACCTTC
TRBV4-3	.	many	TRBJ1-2	CASSQDRNGYTF	TGCGCCAGCAGCCAAGACAGGAATGGCTACACCTTC
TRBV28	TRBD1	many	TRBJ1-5	CASSFSSFRGLSNQPQHF	TGTGCCAGCAGTTTTTCTTCCTTTAGGGGGCTGAGCAATCAGCCCCAGCATTTT
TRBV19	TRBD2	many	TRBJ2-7	CASSPRLAGTSSSYEQYF	TGTGCCAGTAGTCCGCGACTAGCGGGCACGTCTAGCTCCTACGAGCAGTACTTC
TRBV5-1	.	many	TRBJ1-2	CASSAGTNYGYTF	TGCGCCAGCAGCGCAGGGACTAACTATGGCTACACCTTC
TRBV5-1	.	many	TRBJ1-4	CASSPSLRTAPNEKLFF	TGCGCCAGCTCTCCATCATTGAGGACGGCTCCTAATGAAAAACTGTTTTTT
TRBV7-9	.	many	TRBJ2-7	CASSLVAGRSSYEQYF	TGTGCCAGCAGCTTAGTTGCGGGGCGAAGCTCCTACGAGCAGTACTTC
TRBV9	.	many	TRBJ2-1	CASSSQTSLYNEQFF	TGTGCCAGCAGCTCTCAGACTTCGCTTTACAATGAGCAGTTCTTC
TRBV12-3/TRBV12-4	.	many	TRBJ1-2	CASSLMDTAGKTYGYTF	TGTGCCAGCAGTCTCATGGACACAGCAGGAAAGACCTATGGCTACACCTTC
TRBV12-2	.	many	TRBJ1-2	CASRAVPTPRKTYGYTF	TGTGCAAGTCGCGCCGTTCCGACTCCACGAAAGACCTATGGCTACACCTTC
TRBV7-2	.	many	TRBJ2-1	CASSLGPRKGDEQFF	TGTGCCAGCAGCTTAGGGCCTAGAAAGGGGGATGAGCAGTTCTTC
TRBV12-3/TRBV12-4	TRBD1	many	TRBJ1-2	CASSRGTGNYGYTF	TGTGCCAGCAGTCGCGGGACAGGGAACTATGGCTACACCTTC
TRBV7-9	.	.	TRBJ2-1	CASSPKYNGQFF	TGTGCCAGCAGCCCAAAGTATAATGGGCAGTTCTTC
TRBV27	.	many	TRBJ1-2	CASSEGGQNYGYTF	TGTGCCAGCAGTGAGGGGGGGCAAAACTATGGCTACACCTTC
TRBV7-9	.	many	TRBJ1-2	CASSPRAAALGGYTF	TGTGCCAGCAGCCCCCGAGCAGCGGCTTTAGGGGGCTACACCTTC
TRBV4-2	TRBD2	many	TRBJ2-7	CASSQEASGSSYEQYF	TGTGCCAGCAGCCAAGAAGCAAGCGGGAGCTCCTACGAGCAGTACTTC
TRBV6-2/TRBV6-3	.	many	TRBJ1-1	CASSYLGYAEAFF	TGTGCCAGCAGTTACTTGGGTTACGCTGAAGCTTTCTTT
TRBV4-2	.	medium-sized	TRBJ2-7	CASSRGIAVSYEQYF	TGTGCCAGCAGCCGAGGGATAGCGGTCTCCTACGAGCAGTACTTC
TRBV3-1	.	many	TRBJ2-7	CAQQRCPSHFVLDEQYF	TGTGCCCAGCAGCGATGCCCTTCCCATTTCGTGTTAGACGAGCAGTACTTC
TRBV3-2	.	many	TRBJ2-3	CASSLAGGADTQYF	TGTGCCAGCAGCCTAGCGGGAGGGGCAGATACGCAGTATTTT
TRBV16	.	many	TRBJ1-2	CASSLCWVVRKTYGYTF	TGTGCCAGCAGCCTCTGCTGGGTCGTTAGAAAGACCTATGGCTACACCTTC
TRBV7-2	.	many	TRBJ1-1	CASSLDRVGAFF	TGTGCCAGCAGCTTGGACCGTGTTGGAGCTTTCTTT
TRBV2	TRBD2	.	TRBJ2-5	CASSHLAGGIETQYF	TGTGCCAGCAGTCATCTAGCGGGAGGCATAGAGACCCAGTACTTC
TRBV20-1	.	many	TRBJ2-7	CSAQEWGYEQYF	TGCAGTGCCCAAGAGTGGGGCTACGAGCAGTACTTC
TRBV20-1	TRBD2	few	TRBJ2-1	CSARQSGRGGLMNEQFF	TGCAGTGCGCGACAGAGCGGGAGAGGTGGTTTGATGAATGAGCAGTTCTTC
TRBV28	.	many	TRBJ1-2	CASTPRAGGGWVYGYTF	TGTGCCAGCACCCCGAGGGCAGGAGGGGGGTGGGTCTATGGCTACACCTTC
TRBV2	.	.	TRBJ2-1	CASSRSGDEQFF	TGTGCCAGCAGTAGATCCGGGGATGAGCAGTTCTTC
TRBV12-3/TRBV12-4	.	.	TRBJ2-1	CASSLRSPNEQFF	TGTGCCAGCAGTTTACGATCGCCCAATGAGCAGTTCTTC
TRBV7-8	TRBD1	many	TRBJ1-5	CASSPGTGNQPQHF	TGTGCCAGCAGCCCCGGGACAGGGAATCAGCCCCAGCATTTT
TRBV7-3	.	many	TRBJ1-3	CASSFAGTGNTIYF	TGTGCCAGCAGCTTTGCAGGGACTGGAAACACCATATATTTT
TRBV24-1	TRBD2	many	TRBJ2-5	CATSAPGLAGEETQYF	TGTGCCACCAGTGCCCCCGGACTAGCGGGAGAAGAGACCCAGTACTTC
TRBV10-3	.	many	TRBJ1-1	CAISDLAGSTEAFF	TGTGCCATCAGTGACCTGGCAGGGAGCACTGAAGCTTTCTTT
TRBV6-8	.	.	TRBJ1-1	CASKKTGPRFEAFF	TGTGCCAGCAAAAAGACCGGGCCCAGGTTTGAAGCCTTCTTT
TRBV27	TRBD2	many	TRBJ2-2	CASSFAGVTGELFF	TGTGCCAGCAGTTTCGCGGGAGTGACCGGGGAGCTGTTTTTT
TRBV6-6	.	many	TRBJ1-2	CASSGVKGGRKTYGYTF	TGTGCCAGCAGTGGAGTCAAAGGTGGGAGAAAGACCTATGGCTACACCTTC
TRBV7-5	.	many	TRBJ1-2	CISVPETVLEVGKTYGYTF	.
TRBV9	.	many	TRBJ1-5	CASSREGGSNQPQHF	TGTGCCAGCAGCCGAGAGGGGGGTAGCAATCAGCCCCAGCATTTT
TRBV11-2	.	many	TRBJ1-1	CASSPRTYTEAFF	TGTGCCAGCAGCCCAAGGACGTATACTGAAGCTTTCTTT
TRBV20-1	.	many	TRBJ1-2	CSARGIDGYTF	TGCAGTGCTCGGGGTATCGATGGCTACACCTTC